Given below is one T cell receptor (beta chain) in context. The sample comes from a study of blood T cell repertoires in COVID-19. About the research overall: The United States, Italy and Spain provided the acute and convalescent COVID-19 samples.

This CDR3 has 14 residues. Germline V lookup: CDR1 ENHRY, CDR2 SYGVKD. Germline trimming cut 9 bases from V and 6 bases from J; bases unmatched to any gene: 12. Per the original methods: How many nucleated cells were present was estimated from reference gene primer amplification. This table comes from immunoSEQ multiplex PCR, and its TCRdb copy is limited to in-frame clones, with some not included. V and J calls plus clone size are reproduced from that table; the DNA served to infer D and trimming. The sample yields about 200,000 clones, about 86% seen once. This chain links TRBV10-3 with TRBJ2-7; 9 bases map to TRBD1. Sequencing was performed on peripheral blood. This clonotype was obtained from a woman between 45 and 65 years old with acute or convalescent COVID-19. DNA for the CDR3: TGTGCCATAGCCCAAGGGGACAGGGTTGGCGAGCAGTACTTC. Translating it yields CAIAQGDRVGEQYF.